These 30 T cell receptor beta chains came from one sample sequenced in a study of blood T cell repertoires in COVID-19. Produced via immunoSEQ multiplex PCR; TCRdb's table is partial and in-frame only. The sample holds about 87,000 clones, 88% seen once. What was sequenced was peripheral blood. The source is a man older than 75 with acute or convalescent COVID-19.

The chain uses TRBV20-1 and TRBJ2-7; 11 nucleotides agree with TRBD2. CDR3 size: 15 residues. V trimming: 3 bases; J trimming: 1 base; junction bases outside the gene matches: 5. Germline-derived CDR1 and CDR2 are DFQATT and SNEGSKA (reference sequence). CDR3 nucleotide sequence: TGCAGTGCTAGTAATAGCGGGGGGGAGTCCTACGAGCAGTACTTC. Encoded protein: CSASNSGGESYEQYF.

The genes are TRBV30 and TRBJ2-3; TRBD1 matches at 8 bases. Trimming removed 5 bases from V and 6 bases from J; junction bases left unmatched: 7. The CDR3 extends over 13 amino acids. The germline CDR1 and CDR2 sequences are GTSNPN and SVGIG (reference sequence). The CDR3 DNA reads as TGTGCCTGGGACAGGGGAAATTCGGATACGCAGTATTTT. It yields the protein CAWDRGNSDTQYF.

J is TRBJ2-5 and V is TRBV6-5; D is uncertain. V shed 8 bases and J shed 14 bases, with 18 bases lying between them. CDR1 is MNHEY, CDR2 SVGAGI, per germline. The CDR3 consists of 11 residues. CDR3 region: CASHSSSVTYF. CDR3 DNA sequence: TGTGCCAGCCACTCTTCGAGTGTTACTTACTTC.

This chain joins TRBV10-3 and TRBJ2-5; D is possibly TRBD2 (6 bases). There are 13 residues in the CDR3. Trimming removed 6 bases at V and 5 bases at J, with 13 bases between. Germline V gene data show CDR1 as ENHRY and CDR2 as SYGVKD. DNA of the CDR3: TGTGCCATCAGCAGAGCGGGTGTGGAGACCCAGTACTTC. This encodes CAISRAGVETQYF.

V is TRBV20-1 and J is TRBJ2-1; 7 bases line up with TRBD1. Trimming removed 3 bases from V and 8 bases from J; junction bases left unmatched: 7. Germline assignment: CDR1 DFQATT and CDR2 SNEGSKA (reference sequence). There are 13 residues in the CDR3. CDR3 DNA: TGCAGTGCTAGTGAGACAGGGTTGGATGAGCAGTTCTTC. Residues: CSASETGLDEQFF.

V usage is TRBV6-5 and J usage is TRBJ1-6; D might be TRBD1 (5 bases). The CDR3 extends over 13 amino acids. With 6 bases removed from V and 6 bases from J, the gap between germline ends came to 9 bases. CDR1 and CDR2 from the germline V gene are MNHEY and SVGAGI. The CDR3 protein is CASSRVLNSPLHF. The CDR3 DNA follows: TGTGCCAGCAGCAGGGTCCTTAATTCACCCCTCCACTTT.

The chain has TRBV6-5 and TRBJ2-7, with 9 bases aligning to TRBD1. The trim removed 6 bases at V and 6 bases at J, leaving 0 bases unmatched. The CDR3 has 11 amino acids. The germline gives CDR1 MNHEY, CDR2 SVGAGI. CDR3 in amino acids: CASRTGGEQYF. CDR3 sequence (DNA): TGTGCCAGCAGGACAGGGGGCGAGCAGTACTTC.

The chain joins TRBV24-1 to TRBJ2-1; D might be TRBD2 (5 bases). This CDR3 has 15 amino acids. V lost 9 bases and J lost 2, with 16 bases in between. Germline V lookup: CDR1 KGHDR, CDR2 SFDVKD. The CDR3 region is CATSPGGSAYNEQFF. The CDR3 region has the DNA TGTGCCACCTCTCCTGGAGGAAGTGCCTACAATGAGCAGTTCTTC.

The V and J genes are TRBV29-1 and TRBJ1-1; 7 bases are shared with TRBD1. This CDR3 spans 12 amino acids. V lost 6 bases to trimming and J lost 3 bases; unmatched junction nucleotides: 4. Germline CDR1 and CDR2: SQVTM and ANQGSEA. CDR3 amino acids: CSVIQGHTEAFF. The CDR3 region has the DNA TGCAGCGTAATACAGGGGCACACTGAAGCTTTCTTT.

CDR3 region: CAIGTGKNSNQPQHF. The DNA of the CDR3 is TGTGCCATCGGGACAGGGAAGAATAGCAATCAGCCCCAGCATTTT. V usage is TRBV10-3 and J usage is TRBJ1-5, with TRBD1 identical over 9 bases. V dropped 8 bases and J dropped 0; count of bases not matched to a gene: 5. Germline lookup yields CDR1 ENHRY and CDR2 SYGVKD. The CDR3 runs to 15 residues.

The chain links TRBV5-6 to TRBJ1-4; D uncertain. Germline V gene lookup returns CDR1 SGHDT and CDR2 YYEEEE. The CDR3 spans 16 residues. The V end lost 4 bases, the J end lost 8 bases, and 21 bases lay between the germline ends. CDR3 amino acids: CASSSKRTLSAEKLFF. The CDR3 coding sequence is TGTGCCAGCAGCAGCAAGCGGACCCTCAGCGCGGAAAAACTGTTTTTT.

This sequence joins TRBV7-9 and TRBJ1-6; maybe TRBD1 (5 bases). This CDR3 is built from 11 residues. The germline gives CDR1 SEHNR, CDR2 FQNEAQ (reference sequence). Trimming shortened V by 5 bases and J by 11 bases, and 7 bases separated the two germline ends. The CDR3 protein is CASSPGTPLHF. The CDR3 DNA is TGTGCCAGCAGCCCAGGGACACCCCTCCACTTT. The full variable domain, rest sourced from reference TRBV7-9 and TRBJ1-6, is DTGVSQNPRHKITKRGQNVTFRCDPISEHNRLYWYRQTLGQGPEFLTYFQNEAQLEKSRLLSDRFSAERPKGSFSTLEIQRTEQGDSAMYLCASSPGTPLHFGNGTRLTVT.

V is TRBV30 and J is TRBJ1-2; perhaps TRBD1 as D (5 bases). The CDR3 is 12 residues long. Germline CDR1 and CDR2: GTSNPN and SVGIG (reference sequence). V was pared by 1 base and J by 7 bases, with 10 bases between. The CDR3 sequence is CAWSEVGGGYTF. The CDR3 nucleotides read TGTGCCTGGAGTGAGGTCGGGGGTGGCTACACCTTC. The full variable domain, rest sourced from reference TRBV30 and TRBJ1-2, is SQTIHQWPATLVQPVGSPLSLECTVEGTSNPNLYWYRQAAGRGLQLLFYSVGIGQISSEVPQNLSASRPQDRQFILSSKKLLLSDSGFYLCAWSEVGGGYTFGSGTRLTVV.

This chain links TRBV19 with TRBJ1-5, with D maybe TRBD1 (6 bases). V was pared by 6 bases and J by 1 base, with 13 bases between. The CDR3 spans 15 residues. Looked up from germline, CDR1 is LNHDA and CDR2 is SQIVND (reference sequence). CDR3 region: CASRRQGTSNQPQHF. The CDR3 region has the DNA TGTGCCAGTAGAAGGCAGGGGACCAGCAATCAGCCCCAGCATTTT.

The chain uses TRBV27 and TRBJ2-7, with TRBD1 identical over 12 bases. The length of the CDR3 is 15 residues. V lost 4 bases, J lost 4 bases, and 5 bases stayed unmatched. The germline V gene encodes CDR1 MNHEY and CDR2 SMNVEV (reference sequence). CDR3 protein: CASSYRDRGLYEQYF. The CDR3 DNA is TGTGCCAGCAGTTATCGGGACAGGGGGCTATACGAGCAGTACTTC.

This chain joins TRBV7-9 and TRBJ2-5; D perhaps matches TRBD1 (6 bases). The CDR3 totals 17 residues. Per the germline V gene, CDR1 is SEHNR and CDR2 is FQNEAQ (reference sequence). V shed 1 base and J shed 5 bases, with 20 bases lying between them. The CDR3 loop is CASSLDSRQVRLETQYF. CDR3 in DNA: TGTGCCAGCAGCTTAGATTCACGACAGGTCCGTCTGGAGACCCAGTACTTC.

The chain is built from TRBV5-5 and TRBJ1-6; a weak D match, TRBD1 (6 bases). Per the germline V gene, CDR1 is SGHKS and CDR2 is YYEKEE (reference sequence). Trimming stripped 0 bases from V and 9 bases from J, with 10 bases between. The CDR3 length is 14 residues. CDR3 DNA: TGTGCCAGCAGCTTGGGGACCAGGGGTTCACCCCTCCACTTT. It specifies CASSLGTRGSPLHF.

The rearrangement links TRBV18 to TRBJ2-3; 7 bases are shared with TRBD2. The germline gives CDR1 KGHSH, CDR2 LQKENI. The length of the CDR3 is 16 residues. Trimming cost V 2 bases and J 3 bases; bases outside gene matches: 8. The CDR3 region has the DNA TGTGCCAGCTCACCAAGACTAGCTGGCGGGACAGATACGCAGTATTTT. Its translation: CASSPRLAGGTDTQYF.

The V gene is TRBV15, the J gene TRBJ1-4, with D possibly matching TRBD1 (5 bases). Germline V gene data show CDR1 as LNHNV and CDR2 as YYDKDF (reference sequence). The V end was cut by 6 bases, the J end by 4 bases, with 12 bases between. The CDR3 covers 14 residues. The CDR3 region is CATSRGGNNEKLFF. For the CDR3, the DNA is TGTGCCACCAGTAGGGGAGGGAATAATGAAAAACTGTTTTTT.

This chain links TRBV4-1 with TRBJ2-7; 10 bases are shared with TRBD2. The V gene end was trimmed by 4 bases and the J gene end by 2 bases; junction bases not matched to a gene: 8. The CDR3 runs 16 residues. Germline V lookup: CDR1 MGHRA, CDR2 YSYEKL. CDR3 in DNA: TGCGCCAGCAGCCGGACCCTAGCGGGAGAGACCTACGAGCAGTACTTC. It specifies CASSRTLAGETYEQYF.

The CDR3 DNA follows: TGTGCCAGCAGCTCCAGGGGCACGGAAAAACTGTTTTTT. Its translation is CASSSRGTEKLFF. V usage is TRBV5-6 and J usage is TRBJ1-4; a possible D gene is TRBD1 (6 bases). From germline, CDR1 is SGHDT and CDR2 YYEEEE. V lost 3 bases and J 8 bases, leaving 11 bases between the germline ends. The CDR3 is 13 amino acids.

The CDR3 bases are TGTGCCAGCGCGGACGGCAGGGGGGAGACCCAGTACTTC. Amino acids: CASADGRGETQYF. This chain uses TRBV2 with TRBJ2-5, with 7 nucleotides matching TRBD1. The CDR3 totals 13 residues. V lost 8 bases to trimming and J lost 5 bases; unmatched junction nucleotides: 8. Looked up from germline, CDR1 is SNHLY and CDR2 is FYNNEI.

The chain has TRBV30 and TRBJ1-2, with TRBD1 matching over 8 bases. Germline values: CDR1 GTSNPN, CDR2 SVGIG (reference sequence). The V and J ends lost 1 base and 8 bases, in that order; junction bases with no gene match: 3. The CDR3 is 12 amino acids. The CDR3 DNA is TGTGCCTGGAGTGGGACAGGGACGGGCTACACCTTC. It yields the protein CAWSGTGTGYTF. Variable domain in full (rest from reference TRBV30 and TRBJ1-2): SQTIHQWPATLVQPVGSPLSLECTVEGTSNPNLYWYRQAAGRGLQLLFYSVGIGQISSEVPQNLSASRPQDRQFILSSKKLLLSDSGFYLCAWSGTGTGYTFGSGTRLTVV.

This rearrangement joins TRBV6-5 to TRBJ2-4; maybe TRBD1 (5 bases). CDR1 MNHEY and CDR2 SVGAGI come from the germline V gene. Deletions cut 5 bases from V and 10 bases from J, with 15 bases between. The CDR3 has 13 amino acids. CDR3 nucleotides: TGTGCCAGCAGTACCGCAAGGGGCCGAATTCAGTACTTC. Its translation is CASSTARGRIQYF.

This sequence joins TRBV28 and TRBJ1-2; D call uncertain. V lost 5 bases and J lost 8, with 18 bases in between. Germline CDR1 is MDHEN and CDR2 is SYDVKM. CDR3 length equals 14 residues. CDR3 residues: CASSPPSGSRGYTF. The CDR3 coding sequence is TGTGCCAGCAGTCCACCAAGCGGGAGTAGAGGCTACACCTTC.

J is TRBJ1-2 and V is TRBV29-1; D is possibly TRBD1 (6 bases). Germline CDR1 SQVTM, CDR2 ANQGSEA. The CDR3 has 14 residues. V lost 1 base and J 7 bases, leaving 16 bases between the germline ends. The DNA for the CDR3 is TGCAGCGTTGAAGTCGGGGCAGGGGTGGCTGGCTACACCTTC. Residues: CSVEVGAGVAGYTF. The whole variable domain, remainder taken from reference TRBV29-1 and TRBJ1-2, is SAVISQKPSRDICQRGTSLTIQCQVDSQVTMMFWYRQQPGQSLTLIATANQGSEATYESGFVIDKFPISRPNLTFSTLTVSNMSPEDSSIYLCSVEVGAGVAGYTFGSGTRLTVV.

This chain links TRBV11-3 with TRBJ2-1; D gene ambiguous. V was clipped by 6 bases and J by 5 bases, with 5 bases between them. The germline V gene encodes CDR1 SGHNT and CDR2 YENEEA. The length of the CDR3 is 11 residues. CDR3 DNA sequence: TGTGCCAGCAGTCGGGACAATGAGCAGTTCTTC. Translated: CASSRDNEQFF.

The chain has TRBV6-1 and TRBJ1-5; D perhaps matches TRBD1 (6 bases). Germline loops: CDR1 MNHNS, CDR2 SASEGT. The CDR3 covers 16 residues. V lost 0 bases to trimming and J lost 0 bases, with 9 bases between them. The CDR3 spells CASSEAWTVSNQPQHF. The CDR3 DNA sequence: TGTGCCAGCAGTGAAGCATGGACAGTTAGCAATCAGCCCCAGCATTTT.

The chain employs TRBV30 and TRBJ1-4; TRBD1 is a possible D gene (5 bases). Germline V gene data show CDR1 as GTSNPN and CDR2 as SVGIG (reference sequence). This CDR3 is 13 amino acids long. V was pared by 2 bases and J by 4 bases, with 8 bases between. The CDR3 region has the DNA TGTGCCTGGAGTTTCGGGGGTAATGAAAAACTGTTTTTT. The encoded protein is CAWSFGGNEKLFF.

The rearrangement joins TRBV19 to TRBJ1-3; D uncertain. Germline V lookup: CDR1 LNHDA, CDR2 SQIVND (reference sequence). This CDR3 has 17 residues. Trimming pared 0 bases from V and 4 bases from J, leaving 16 bases between. DNA for the CDR3: TGTGCCAGTAGTATAGATGGCGCAGGCCGGGGAGGAAACACCATATATTTT. Protein product: CASSIDGAGRGGNTIYF.